This T cell receptor (beta chain) was retrieved from a study of tumor-infiltrating lymphocytes in primary liver carcinoma. As for the study in general: Subjects consisted of male and female patients aged 30 to 69 years. Staging of the tumors gave T1-T3 N0M0, with widths of roughly 4.2 to 11 cm.

A primer matching the constant region was used to make TCR beta cDNA from around 460 ng of total RNA. Construction of TCR beta libraries relied on three successive nested multiplex PCR rounds employing slightly modified ARM-PCR. Amplification in the first two PCR rounds was performed using TRBV1-TRBV30 forward primers and a C-beta reverse primer for around 11 cycles each. From the multiplex PCR reads, TCRdb called clonotypes with MiXCR, one entry per CDR3 protein. The sample carries 320,000 or so distinct CDR3 sequences, less than 75% recorded once. Germline V gene data show CDR1 as MNHEY and CDR2 as SVGAGI. V shed 5 bases and J 11 bases; nucleotides not matched to a gene: 14. The CDR3 spans 15 residues. Study-wide results and caveats: Tumor region pairs outstripped tumor-adjacent and tumor-blood pairs in overlap.

About this clonotype itself: The antigen is undetermined. A read error is possible here, since a much larger clone lies one base away.

Germline DNA was extracted alongside blood RNA, which was obtained from unsorted whole blood. The chain links TRBV6-5 to TRBJ2-1, with TRBD2 matching 8 bases. What was sequenced was peripheral blood. The receptor's source is a middle-aged man with primary liver carcinoma and hepatitis B virus infection. Here the CDR3 reads CASSPGLGDRAKQFF. CDR3 coding DNA: TGTGCCAGCAGTCCGGGACTAGGGGACCGTGCGAAGCAGTTCTTC.